This record covers a single TCR beta chain. This sample was taken from a study of blood T cell repertoires in COVID-19. Across the whole study: Nucleic acid was either cDNA or gDNA, and it came from T cells, B-cell-depleted T cells, or PBMCs.

Authors' data handling: Cell counts per sample came from amplifying reference gene primers. The protocol was immunoSEQ multiplex PCR, while the TCRdb copy is restricted to in-frame clones and leaves out a portion. D and trimming come from the DNA, and the V and J calls and clone size come from that table. Here the sample spans some 40,000 clones, more than 70% being singletons. The V gene's germline CDR1 is SGDLS and CDR2 YYNGEE. V trimming: 0 bases; J trimming: 2 bases; junction bases outside the gene matches: 0. This CDR3 is built from 14 residues. This TCR was sampled from a human donor in a cohort sampled during active COVID-19. The sequenced material came from peripheral blood. The chain combines TRBV9 with TRBJ2-3; 7 bases align to TRBD1. The CDR3 region is CASSVEGATDTQYF. CDR3 DNA: TGTGCCAGCAGCGTAGAGGGGGCCACAGATACGCAGTATTTT.